The TCR beta chain under discussion was sequenced for a study of blood T cell repertoires in COVID-19. Looking at the study overall: Both acute and convalescent COVID-19 samples were obtained from the United States, Italy and Spain. PBMCs, B-cell-depleted T cells, or T cells provided the cDNA or gDNA that made up the material.

Original handling: It was from reference gene primer amplification that nucleated cell counts were estimated. Clones were read by immunoSEQ multiplex PCR, and TCRdb kept only the in-frame ones, dropping some. The D gene and trimming were derived from the DNA, and the V and J assignments and clone size from that table. This table has 100,000 to 150,000 clones, 85% to 90% appearing once. Germline CDR1 SGHTA, CDR2 FQGTGA. This CDR3 region has 15 residues. V lost 2 bases and J lost 7; bases outside the gene matches: 8. Only a few counts were recorded for this clone. V gene TRBV7-3 combines with J gene TRBJ2-7; TRBD2 aligns across 10 bases. This clonotype was obtained from a man between 65 and 85 years old with active COVID-19. Sequenced material: peripheral blood. The CDR3 DNA is TGTGCCAGCAGCTTATCAGCGGGAGGGCCGTGGGAGCAGTACTTC. Residues: CASSLSAGGPWEQYF. Combining the CDR3 with reference TRBV7-3 and TRBJ2-7 gives the whole variable domain GAGVSQTPSNKVTEKGKYVELRCDPISGHTALYWYRQSLGQGPEFLIYFQGTGAADDSGLPNDRFFAVRPEGSVSTLKIQRTERGDSAVYLCASSLSAGGPWEQYFGPGTRLTVT.